This entry concerns a single T cell receptor (beta chain). These data come from a study of T cell changes during pregnancy in multiple sclerosis. The table came from immunoSEQ multiplex PCR; TCRdb's copy has only in-frame clones and leaves some out. The repertoire holds over 25,000 clones, with about 89% as singletons. The CDR3 extends over 14 amino acids. Trimming shortened V by 2 bases and J by 6 bases, and 11 bases separated the two germline ends. The germline CDR1 and CDR2 sequences are MGHRA and YSYEKL. The rearrangement joins TRBV4-1 to TRBJ2-1; D remains unclear. The source is a female donor with multiple sclerosis, enrolled in a pregnancy study. Source: CD8+ T cells from peripheral blood mononuclear cells, taken in the second trimester of pregnancy. This CDR3 is CASSQWVRGNEQFF. DNA of the CDR3: TGCGCCAGCAGCCAATGGGTTCGCGGCAATGAGCAGTTCTTC.